This T cell receptor beta chain came from a study of cytomegalovirus exposure and HLA in healthy donors. Study-wide findings and caveats: In vitro data verified a few CMV-associated chains as specific for CMV antigens.

Between the trimmed V and J ends, which lost 5 bases and 0 bases, there was a span of 13 bases. This CDR3 comprises 15 residues. In germline, CDR1 is SGHVS, CDR2 FQNEAQ. Comments on this clone: What it binds is unknown.

Method: immunoSEQ multiplex PCR; TCRdb's copy keeps in-frame clones and lacks some. The sample consists of about 140,000 clones, roughly 86% of them appearing once. The chain employs TRBV7-8 and TRBJ1-2, with D unresolved. The clonotype comes from a woman in her thirties in good health and CMV-seronegative. The sequencing input was PBMCs. The CDR3 here is CASSTDYGSNYGYTF. The CDR3 nucleotides are TGTGCCAGCAGCACTGACTACGGATCTAACTATGGCTACACCTTC.